This TCR beta chain emerged from a study of beta chain features in type 1 diabetes. Whole-study findings and limits: Within each of all four CD4+ subsets, Type 1 diabetes patients had TCRB CDR3s that were moderately but significantly shorter.

Since all of the isolated RNA was reverse transcribed, expressed TCRB transcripts were what got sequenced. This table comes from immunoSEQ multiplex PCR, and its TCRdb copy is limited to in-frame clones, with some not included. The sample lists approximately 360,000 clones; 10% to 15% were seen once. The CDR3 is made up of 11 amino acids. Germline values: CDR1 DFQATT, CDR2 SNEGSKA (reference sequence). In the case of this clone: The antigen remains undetermined.

The origin of this receptor is a woman between 18 and 29 years old with type 1 diabetes. V and J are TRBV20-1 and TRBJ2-7; the D gene is possibly TRBD2 (5 bases). Sequencing was done on a sample of naive CD4+ T cells from blood. CDR3: CSVVRVNEQYF. In DNA form, the CDR3 reads TGCAGCGTCGTGAGGGTTAACGAGCAGTACTTC.